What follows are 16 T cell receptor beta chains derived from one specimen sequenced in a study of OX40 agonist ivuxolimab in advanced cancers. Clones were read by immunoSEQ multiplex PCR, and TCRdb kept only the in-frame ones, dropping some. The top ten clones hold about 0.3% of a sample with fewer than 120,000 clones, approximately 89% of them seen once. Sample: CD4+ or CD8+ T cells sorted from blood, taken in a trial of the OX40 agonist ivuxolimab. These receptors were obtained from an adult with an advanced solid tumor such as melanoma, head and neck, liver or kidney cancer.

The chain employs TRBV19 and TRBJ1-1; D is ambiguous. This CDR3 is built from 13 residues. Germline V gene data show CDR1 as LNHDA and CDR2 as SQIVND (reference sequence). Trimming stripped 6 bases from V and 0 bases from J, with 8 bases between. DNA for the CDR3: TGTGCCAGTAGCCCCGGGATGAACACTGAAGCTTTCTTT. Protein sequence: CASSPGMNTEAFF.

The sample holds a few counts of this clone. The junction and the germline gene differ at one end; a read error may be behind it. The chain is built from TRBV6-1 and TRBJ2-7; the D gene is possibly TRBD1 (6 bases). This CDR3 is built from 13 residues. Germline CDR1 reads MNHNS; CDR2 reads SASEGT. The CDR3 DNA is TGTGCCAGCAGTGAAGGGACAGCCTACGGGCAGTACTTC. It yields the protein CASSEGTAYGQYF.

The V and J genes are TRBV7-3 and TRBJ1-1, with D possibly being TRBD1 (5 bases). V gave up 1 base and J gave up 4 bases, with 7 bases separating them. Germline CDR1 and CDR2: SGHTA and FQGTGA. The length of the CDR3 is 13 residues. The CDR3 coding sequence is TGTGCCAGCAGCTTAAGCGGGGGCACTGAAGCTTTCTTT. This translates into CASSLSGGTEAFF. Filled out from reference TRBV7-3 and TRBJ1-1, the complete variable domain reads GAGVSQTPSNKVTEKGKYVELRCDPISGHTALYWYRQSLGQGPEFLIYFQGTGAADDSGLPNDRFFAVRPEGSVSTLKIQRTERGDSAVYLCASSLSGGTEAFFGQGTRLTVV.

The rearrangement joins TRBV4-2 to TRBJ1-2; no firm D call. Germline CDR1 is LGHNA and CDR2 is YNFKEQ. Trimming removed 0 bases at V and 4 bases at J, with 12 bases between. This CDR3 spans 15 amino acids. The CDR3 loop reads CASSQDARVFYGYTF. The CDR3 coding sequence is TGTGCCAGCAGCCAAGATGCGAGAGTCTTCTATGGCTACACCTTC.

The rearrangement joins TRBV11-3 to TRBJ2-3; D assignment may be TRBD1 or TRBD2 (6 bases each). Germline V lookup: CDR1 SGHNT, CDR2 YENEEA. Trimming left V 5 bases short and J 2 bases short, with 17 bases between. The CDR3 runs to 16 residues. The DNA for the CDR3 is TGTGCCAGCAGCCCCGGGGGCCAGAGGCCCACAGATACGCAGTATTTT. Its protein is CASSPGGQRPTDTQYF.

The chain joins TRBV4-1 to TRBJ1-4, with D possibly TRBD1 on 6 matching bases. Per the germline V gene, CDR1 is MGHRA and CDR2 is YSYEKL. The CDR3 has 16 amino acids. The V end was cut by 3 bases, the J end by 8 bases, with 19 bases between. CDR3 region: CASSQGLRGQKEKLFF. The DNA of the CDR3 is TGCGCCAGCAGCCAGGGGTTACGAGGACAGAAGGAAAAACTGTTTTTT.

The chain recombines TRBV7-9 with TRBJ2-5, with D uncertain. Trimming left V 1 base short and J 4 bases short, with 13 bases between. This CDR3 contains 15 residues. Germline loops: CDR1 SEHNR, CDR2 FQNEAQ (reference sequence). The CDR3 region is CASSLEGRAGETQYF. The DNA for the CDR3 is TGTGCCAGCAGCTTAGAAGGAAGGGCAGGAGAGACCCAGTACTTC.

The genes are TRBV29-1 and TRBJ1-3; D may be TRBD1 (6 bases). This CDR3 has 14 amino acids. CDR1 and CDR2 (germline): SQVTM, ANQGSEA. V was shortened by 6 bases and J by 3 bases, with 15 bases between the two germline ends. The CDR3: CSVDRSFGGNTIYF. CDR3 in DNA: TGCAGCGTAGACAGGTCATTTGGTGGAAACACCATATATTTT.

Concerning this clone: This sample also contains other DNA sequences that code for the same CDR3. The CDR3 loop is CASSFRRNTEAFF. The CDR3 DNA is TGTGCCAGCAGCTTCAGGAGGAACACTGAAGCTTTCTTT. The rearrangement joins TRBV28 to TRBJ1-1; D gene ambiguous. V was cut by 6 bases and J by 1 base, with 9 bases left in between. Germline V gene data show CDR1 as MDHEN and CDR2 as SYDVKM. There are 13 residues in the CDR3.

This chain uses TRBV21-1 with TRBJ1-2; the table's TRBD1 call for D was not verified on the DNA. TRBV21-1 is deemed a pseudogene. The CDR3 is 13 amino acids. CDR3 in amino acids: CASSFRDKDGYTF. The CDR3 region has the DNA TGTGCCAGCAGCTTCAGGGATAAGGATGGCTACACCTTC.

Here the CDR3 DNA reads TGTGCCAGTAGCATGACAGGGAGCTCCTACGAGCAGTACTTC. It specifies CASSMTGSSYEQYF. The V and J genes are TRBV19 and TRBJ2-7; 7 nucleotides agree with TRBD1. The CDR3 contains 14 residues. CDR1 is LNHDA, CDR2 SQIVND, per germline (reference sequence). Trimming at V came to 6 bases and at J to 0 bases, leaving 5 bases not matched to a gene.

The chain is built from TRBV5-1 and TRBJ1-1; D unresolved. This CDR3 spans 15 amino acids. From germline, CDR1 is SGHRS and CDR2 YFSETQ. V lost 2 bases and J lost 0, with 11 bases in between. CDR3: CASSLTSHVNTEAFF. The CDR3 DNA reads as TGCGCCAGCAGCTTAACTTCACACGTGAACACTGAAGCTTTCTTT.

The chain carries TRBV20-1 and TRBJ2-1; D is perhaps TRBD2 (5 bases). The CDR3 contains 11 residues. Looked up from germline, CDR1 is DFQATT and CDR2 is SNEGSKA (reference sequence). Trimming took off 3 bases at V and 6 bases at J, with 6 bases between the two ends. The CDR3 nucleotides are TGCAGTGCTAGCGCGGGCAATGAGCAGTTCTTC. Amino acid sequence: CSASAGNEQFF.

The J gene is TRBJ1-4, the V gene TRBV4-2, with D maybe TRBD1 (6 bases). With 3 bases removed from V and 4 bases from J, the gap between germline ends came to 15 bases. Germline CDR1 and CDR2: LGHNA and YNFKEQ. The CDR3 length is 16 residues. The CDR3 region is CASSQPETGHNEKLFF. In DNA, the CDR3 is TGTGCCAGCAGCCAGCCAGAGACAGGCCATAATGAAAAACTGTTTTTT.

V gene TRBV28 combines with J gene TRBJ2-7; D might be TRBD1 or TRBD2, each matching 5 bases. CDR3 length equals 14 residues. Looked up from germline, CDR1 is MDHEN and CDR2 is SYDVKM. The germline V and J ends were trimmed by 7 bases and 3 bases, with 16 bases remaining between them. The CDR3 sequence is CASKWSGRSYEQYF. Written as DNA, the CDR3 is TGTGCCAGCAAATGGTCGGGACGGAGCTACGAGCAGTACTTC.

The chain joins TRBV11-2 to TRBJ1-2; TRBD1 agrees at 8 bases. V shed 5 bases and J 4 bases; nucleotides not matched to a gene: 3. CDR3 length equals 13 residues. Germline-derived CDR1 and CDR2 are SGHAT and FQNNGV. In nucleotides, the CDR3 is TGTGCCAGCAGCCCCGACAGGGGCTATGGCTACACCTTC. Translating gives CASSPDRGYGYTF.